Following are 14 T cell receptor beta chains from one sample sequenced in a study of immune characterization of retroperitoneal liposarcoma. MiXCR, applied by TCRdb to the PCR reads, yields one record per CDR3 protein. The repertoire holds roughly 2,500 distinct CDR3 sequences, with approximately 22% as singletons. Sample: tumor tissue. Every receptor here comes from a male donor with retroperitoneal liposarcoma.

The rearrangement joins TRBV27 to TRBJ2-1; 11 nucleotides align to TRBD2. The end of the DNA is better explained by TRBJ2-5, so the J call may be wrong. The CDR3 is 21 residues long. In germline, CDR1 is MNHEY, CDR2 SMNVEV (reference sequence). Here the CDR3 DNA reads TGTGCCAGCAGTTTATTGCCCCCGCGATCTATAGCGGGAGGGCCGGAGGAGACCCAGTACTTC. It is translated as CASSLLPPRSIAGGPEETQYF.

The rearrangement joins TRBV6-1 to TRBJ2-1, with TRBD2 matching 7 bases. There are 15 residues in the CDR3. CDR1 is MNHNS, CDR2 SASEGT, per germline. With V trimmed by 5 bases and J by 6 bases, 10 bases remained unmatched. CDR3 DNA: TGTGCCAGCAGTTATCGCGGGGGTCTGACCAATGAGCAGTTCTTC. It codes for CASSYRGGLTNEQFF.

This clonotype ranks as medium-sized. The chain links TRBV6-1 to TRBJ2-5, with D perhaps matching TRBD2 (6 bases). The end of the DNA aligns better with TRBJ2-7, so the J call may be wrong. The CDR3 consists of 13 residues. From germline, CDR1 is MNHNS and CDR2 SASEGT. The CDR3 region is CASGRDLSYEQYF. As DNA, the CDR3 is TGTGCCAGCGGCCGGGACTTAAGCTACGAGCAGTACTTC.

The chain carries TRBV6-1 and TRBJ2-1, with D unclear. The DNA matches TRBJ2-7 better at its end, which makes the J call doubtful. Germline V CDR1 and CDR2: MNHNS, SASEGT. CDR3 length: 11 residues. CDR3 sequence (DNA): TGTGCCAGCAGTGACCTGCGCGAGCAGTACTTC. Translating gives CASSDLREQYF.

This clonotype is labeled medium-sized. The chain is built from TRBV6-1 and TRBJ2-1; tentatively, D is TRBD2 (6 bases). The CDR3 has 14 residues. The germline V and J ends were trimmed by 9 bases and 10 bases, with 22 bases remaining between them. Germline-derived CDR1 and CDR2 are MNHNS and SASEGT. The CDR3 protein is CASWRGRTNYEQFF. The DNA of the CDR3 is TGTGCCAGTTGGAGGGGAAGGACTAATTACGAGCAGTTCTTC.

The chain combines TRBV5-1 with TRBJ1-1; D gene unclear. Deletions cut 3 bases from V and 11 bases from J, with 11 bases between. This CDR3 spans 11 amino acids. Germline V gene lookup returns CDR1 SGHRS and CDR2 YFSETQ. The CDR3 DNA reads TGCGCCAGCAGCTGGGGTACGGAGGCTTTCTTT. This sequence encodes CASSWGTEAFF.

V is TRBV7-3 and J is TRBJ2-5; 11 bases line up with TRBD1. The DNA end is a closer match to TRBJ2-7, so the J assignment may be wrong. Per the germline V gene, CDR1 is SGHTA and CDR2 is FQGTGA. This CDR3 contains 15 residues. The CDR3 region is CASSLAGTGGYEQYF. In DNA, the CDR3 is TGTGCCAGCAGCTTGGCCGGGACAGGGGGCTACGAGCAGTACTTC.

This clonotype was picked up a small number of times. A much larger clone sits a single nucleotide away, making a read error possible. The chain is built from TRBV7-7 and TRBJ2-5, with no clear D. The CDR3 runs 13 residues. The germline gives CDR1 SSHAT, CDR2 FNYEAQ (reference sequence). The CDR3 DNA follows: TGTGCTAGCAGCTTAAGGGAATTGGGTGAGCAGTACTTC. Encoded protein: CASSLRELGEQYF.

This clonotype was detected only a few times. The rearrangement links TRBV7-6 to TRBJ2-5; D not resolved. CDR3 length equals 12 residues. V was shortened by 4 bases and J by 0 bases, with 3 bases between the two germline ends. Germline-derived CDR1 and CDR2 are SGHVS and FNYEAQ. CDR3 residues: CASSSHQETQYF. The CDR3 coding sequence is TGTGCCAGCAGCTCGCACCAAGAGACCCAGTACTTC.

This clonotype is classed as medium-sized. This chain uses TRBV6-6 with TRBJ2-5; D ambiguous. The CDR3 is 13 amino acids. Trimming took 0 bases from V and 1 from J, leaving 3 bases between them. CDR1 is MNHNY and CDR2 is SVGAGI in the germline V gene (reference sequence). CDR3 in DNA: TGTGCCAGCAGTTACTCGGCCCAAGAGACCCAGTACTTC. Protein product: CASSYSAQETQYF.

Ten or more counts support this clonotype. The J gene is TRBJ2-3, the V gene TRBV6-1; TRBD2 agrees at 10 bases. V trimming: 5 bases; J trimming: 2 bases; junction bases outside the gene matches: 4. Germline-derived CDR1 and CDR2 are MNHNS and SASEGT. This CDR3 contains 15 residues. In DNA form, the CDR3 reads TGTGCCAGCAGTTCAGGACTAGCGGCCACAGATACGCAGTATTTT. Protein sequence: CASSSGLAATDTQYF.

Points on this clonotype: Germline is not matched at one junction end, which may reflect a read error. The V gene is TRBV7-1, the J gene TRBJ2-3; TRBD1 aligns across 10 bases. TRBV7-1 is filed as an ORF, its function uncertain. The CDR3 sequence is 16 residues long. This chain's CDR3 is CASSDFGTGETYEQYF. The CDR3 coding sequence is TGTGCCAGCAGCGATTTTGGGACAGGGGAAACCTACGAGCAGTACTTT.

V gene TRBV6-1 combines with J gene TRBJ2-5; 11 bases are shared with TRBD2. In germline, CDR1 is MNHNS, CDR2 SASEGT. CDR3 length equals 16 residues. With 1 base clipped from V and 2 bases from J, the junction kept 3 bases outside the gene matches. The chain's CDR3 is CASSEVVAGGQETQYF. In DNA, the CDR3 is TGTGCCAGCAGTGAAGTGGTAGCGGGGGGGCAAGAGACCCAGTACTTC.

The chain recombines TRBV7-6 with TRBJ2-3, with 13 positions matching TRBD2. V lost 7 bases, J lost 1 base, and 5 bases stayed unmatched. Germline loops: CDR1 SGHVS, CDR2 FNYEAQ. The CDR3 is 16 residues long. CDR3 protein: CASTSGLAGGTDTQYF. Written as DNA, the CDR3 is TGTGCCAGCACCTCCGGACTAGCGGGAGGCACAGATACGCAGTATTTT.